This TCR beta chain is drawn from a study of cytomegalovirus exposure and HLA in healthy donors. Germline CDR1 and CDR2: MNHNS and SASEGT. This CDR3 is 11 amino acids long. V lost 6 bases and J 5 bases, leaving 7 bases between the germline ends. 60 Vbeta and 13 Jbeta primers were used in PCR. Using immunoSEQ multiplex PCR, the repertoire was profiled, and TCRdb retains in-frame clones only, with some absent. The table shows approximately 110,000 clones, with nearly 75% occurring only once. Study-wide results and caveats: The study flagged fewer than 200 TCR beta chains as cytomegalovirus-associated.

Comment on this clone: Its antigen is unknown.

Sequenced sample: PBMCs. The chain couples TRBV6-1 to TRBJ2-5, with D perhaps matching TRBD1 (6 bases). This TCR was recovered from a man between 25 and 39 years old in good health and CMV-seropositive. The CDR3 DNA reads as TGTGCCAGCAGGCAGGGGGAGACCCAGTACTTC. Its translation is CASRQGETQYF.